Sequencing of this TCR beta chain was carried out in a study of blood T cell repertoires in COVID-19. Study-wide context: Sites across the United States, Italy and Spain contributed samples from acute and convalescent COVID-19. From T cells, B-cell-depleted T cells, or PBMCs came the material, which was cDNA or gDNA.

Source study methods: The assay estimated nucleated cells by amplifying reference gene primers. TCRdb keeps only in-frame clones here, not all; method: immunoSEQ multiplex PCR. That table supplies the V and J calls and clone size; D and trimming were determined from the DNA. The sample lists about 60,000 clones; about 88% were seen once. Germline assignment: CDR1 LGHNA and CDR2 YNFKEQ. The CDR3 totals 16 residues. Trimming left V 0 bases short and J 8 bases short, with 16 bases between. This TCR derives from a man between 65 and 85 years old with acute or convalescent COVID-19. The chain recombines TRBV4-2 with TRBJ1-4; TRBD1 might be the D (5 bases). What was sequenced was peripheral blood. CDR3 bases: TGTGCCAGCAGCCAAGATGGGGCGGGCGGGGAGGAAAAACTGTTTTTT. Translation: CASSQDGAGGEEKLFF.